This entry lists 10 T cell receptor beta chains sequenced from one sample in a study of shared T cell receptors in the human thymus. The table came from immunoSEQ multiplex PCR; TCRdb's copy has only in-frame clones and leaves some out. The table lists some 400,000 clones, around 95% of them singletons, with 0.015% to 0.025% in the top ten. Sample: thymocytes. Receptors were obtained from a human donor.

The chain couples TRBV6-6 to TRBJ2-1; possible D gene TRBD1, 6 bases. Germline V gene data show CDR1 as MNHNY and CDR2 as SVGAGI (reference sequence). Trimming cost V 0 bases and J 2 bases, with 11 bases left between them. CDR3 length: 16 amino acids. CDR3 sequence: CASSYSGQGTYNEQFF. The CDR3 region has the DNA TGTGCCAGCAGTTACTCGGGGCAGGGGACCTACAATGAGCAGTTCTTC.

The CDR3 loop reads CASSPVVESSYNEQFF. Here the CDR3 DNA reads TGTGCCAGCAGCCCGGTGGTTGAGAGCTCCTACAATGAGCAGTTCTTC. V and J are TRBV6-6 and TRBJ2-1; D unresolved. The CDR3 extends over 16 amino acids. The germline CDR1 and CDR2 sequences are MNHNY and SVGAGI (reference sequence). V dropped 6 bases and J dropped 0 bases, with 15 bases sitting between them.

CDR3 loop: CASSSGLAGADTQYF. DNA for the CDR3: TGCGCCAGCAGCTCCGGACTAGCGGGGGCAGATACGCAGTATTTT. The V gene is TRBV5-1, the J gene TRBJ2-3, with 13 bases fitting TRBD2. The CDR3 contains 15 residues. The junction had 2 bases not matched to a gene; V was cut back by 3 bases and J by 4 bases. The germline CDR1 and CDR2 sequences are SGHRS and YFSETQ. Using reference TRBV5-1 and TRBJ2-3 for the parts outside the CDR3, the full variable domain is KAGVTQTPRYLIKTRGQQVTLSCSPISGHRSVSWYQQTPGQGLQFLFEYFSETQRNKGNFPGRFSGRQFSNSRSEMNVSTLELGDSALYLCASSSGLAGADTQYFGPGTRLTVL.

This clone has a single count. CDR3 amino acids: CASSLVRELPYEQYF. The CDR3 DNA is TGCGCCAGCAGCTTGGTGCGGGAACTTCCCTACGAGCAGTACTTC. The chain carries TRBV5-1 and TRBJ2-7, with D maybe TRBD2 (6 bases). The CDR3 has 15 amino acids. The ends were cut back, 0 bases at V and 2 bases at J, with 12 bases in the middle. Germline loops: CDR1 SGHRS, CDR2 YFSETQ.

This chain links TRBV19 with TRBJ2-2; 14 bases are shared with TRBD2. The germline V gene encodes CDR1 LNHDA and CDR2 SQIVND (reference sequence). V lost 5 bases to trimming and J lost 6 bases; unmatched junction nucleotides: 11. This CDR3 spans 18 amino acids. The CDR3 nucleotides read TGTGCCAGTAGTTTACCCGGGACTAGCGGGAGTAACCCCGGGGAGCTGTTTTTT. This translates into CASSLPGTSGSNPGELFF.

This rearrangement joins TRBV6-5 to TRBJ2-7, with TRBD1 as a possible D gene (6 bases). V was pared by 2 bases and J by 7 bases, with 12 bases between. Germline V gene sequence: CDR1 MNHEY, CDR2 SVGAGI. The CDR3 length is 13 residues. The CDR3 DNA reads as TGTGCCAGCAGTTACGACCACACAGGGGAGCAGTACTTC. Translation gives CASSYDHTGEQYF.

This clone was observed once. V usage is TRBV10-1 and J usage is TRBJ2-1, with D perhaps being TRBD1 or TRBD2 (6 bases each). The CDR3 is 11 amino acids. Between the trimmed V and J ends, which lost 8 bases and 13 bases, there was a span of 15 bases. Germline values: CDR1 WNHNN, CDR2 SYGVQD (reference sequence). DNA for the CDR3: TGCGCCAGCCGAGGGGAGGACAGACAGTTCTTC. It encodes CASRGEDRQFF.

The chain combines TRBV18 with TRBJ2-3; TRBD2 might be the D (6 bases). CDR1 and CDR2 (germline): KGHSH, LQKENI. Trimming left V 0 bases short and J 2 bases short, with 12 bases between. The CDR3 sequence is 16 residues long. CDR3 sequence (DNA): TGTGCCAGCTCACCACCTAGGAAGCGGGCCACAGATACGCAGTATTTT. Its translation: CASSPPRKRATDTQYF.

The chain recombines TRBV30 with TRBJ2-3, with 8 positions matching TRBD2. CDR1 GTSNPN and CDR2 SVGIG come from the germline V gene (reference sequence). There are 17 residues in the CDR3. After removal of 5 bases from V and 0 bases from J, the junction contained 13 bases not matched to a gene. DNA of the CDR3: TGTGCCTGGCCCCTCCTGGGGGCTAGCGGGAGCACAGATACGCAGTATTTT. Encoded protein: CAWPLLGASGSTDTQYF.

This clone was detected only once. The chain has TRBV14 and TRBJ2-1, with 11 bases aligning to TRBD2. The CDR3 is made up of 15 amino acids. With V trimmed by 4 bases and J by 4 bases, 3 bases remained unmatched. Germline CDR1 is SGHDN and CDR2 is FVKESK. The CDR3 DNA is TGTGCCAGCAGCCGAGGGACTAGCGGATACAATGAGCAGTTCTTC. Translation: CASSRGTSGYNEQFF.